Listed below are T cell receptor beta chains from one sample, sequenced in a study of human T cells and chemical hapten exposure. MiXCR was run by TCRdb on the RACE reads, yielding one entry per CDR3 protein. The sample consists of 300,000 to 450,000 distinct CDR3 sequences, nearly 5% of them appearing once. The starting material was whole blood, obtained in connection with sensitization to the hapten diphenylcyclopropenone (DPC). These TCRs come from a woman in her forties or fifties with alopecia areata. Some clones in this sample may be carry-over from other donors' samples. Each CDR3 is given without its conserved first and last residue. Each record gives: CDR3 protein, V gene, CDR3 length.

cdr3_aa: ASSQDLEGEQF
v_call: TRBV4-3
cdr3_length: 11

cdr3_aa: ASSVHIQETQY
v_call: TRBV5-1
cdr3_length: 11

cdr3_aa: AWSRQVYEQY
v_call: TRBV30
cdr3_length: 10

cdr3_aa: ASSWTGGDEQY
v_call: TRBV5-1
cdr3_length: 11

cdr3_aa: SASKGQGVGQY
v_call: TRBV20-1
cdr3_length: 11

cdr3_aa: ASSYVTSPHKY
v_call: TRBV6-5
cdr3_length: 11

cdr3_aa: ASSPLPGTAHTDTQY
v_call: TRBV18
cdr3_length: 15

cdr3_aa: SVGQGAEAF
v_call: TRBV29-1
cdr3_length: 9

cdr3_aa: ASSKEDSTSYGYT
v_call: TRBV21-1
cdr3_length: 13

cdr3_aa: ASRPPSGSLDTQY
v_call: TRBV2
cdr3_length: 13

cdr3_aa: ASSFPGQGKTEAF
v_call: TRBV12-3/TRBV12-4
cdr3_length: 13

cdr3_aa: SASLLDDIQY
v_call: TRBV20-1
cdr3_length: 10

cdr3_aa: ASSGQVGRVNEQF
v_call: TRBV2
cdr3_length: 13

cdr3_aa: SAPGRGGQETQY
v_call: TRBV20-1
cdr3_length: 12

cdr3_aa: ASSLEGLSGNTIY
v_call: TRBV5-1
cdr3_length: 13

cdr3_aa: ASSGGQGALY
v_call: TRBV4-3
cdr3_length: 10

cdr3_aa: ASNSDHYEQY
v_call: TRBV28
cdr3_length: 10